These T cell receptor beta chains were read from a single sample in a study of T cells after somatic rescue of genetic block. Libraries were prepared by immunoSEQ multiplex PCR; TCRdb keeps only in-frame clonotypes and omits some of them. Among about 88,000 clones listed, more than 80% were seen once. Sequencing was done on a sample of peripheral blood mononuclear cells (PBMCs). The origin of the receptors is a woman younger than 30. Both conserved end residues are part of each CDR3. Fields, in order: CDR3 DNA, CDR3 protein, D gene, J gene, V gene, clone size. The D gene is left open where the match is weak. The size entry is marked missing in some rows and otherwise reads once, few, many or a size class.

TGTGCCAGCAGCTTAAGGGACAGGAGCGGACTATTCACAGATACGCAGTATTTT,CASSLRDRSGLFTDTQYF,TRBD1,TRBJ2-3,TRBV7-8,NA
TGTGCCAGCAGCCCGCGAAAGCGGGGGGAAAAACTGTTTTTT,CASSPRKRGEKLFF,NA,TRBJ1-4,TRBV7-2,NA
TGTGCCGTCCAGGGGGTCGGCGGAGGCAATCAGCCCCAGCATTTT,CAVQGVGGGNQPQHF,TRBD1,TRBJ1-5,TRBV2,once
TGTGCCATCATGGGGGGTAGCGGGAGTCGAGAGACCCAGTACTTC,CAIMGGSGSRETQYF,TRBD2,TRBJ2-5,TRBV10-3,NA
TGTGCCAGCAGCTTACGGGGTTCCGGGGAGCTGTTTTTT,CASSLRGSGELFF,NA,TRBJ2-2,TRBV11-3,NA
TGTGCCAGCAGTGGGAGACTCCCGGGACAGGCCCAGGGGCACTACATTGGGCAGTTCTTC,CASSGRLPGQAQGHYIGQFF,TRBD1,TRBJ2-1,TRBV6-1,NA
TGTGCCAGCAGTGGAGGGCCTAGCACCTCGGGTGATGATACGCAGTATTTT,CASSGGPSTSGDDTQYF,NA,TRBJ2-3,TRBV2,NA
TGTGCCAGCAGCCCGGCTTATCGCTCCTACGAGCAGTACTTC,CASSPAYRSYEQYF,NA,TRBJ2-7,TRBV5-6,NA
TGTGCCAGCAGTTACCTAACAGGGGGGGCCTACAATGAGCAGTTCTTC,CASSYLTGGAYNEQFF,NA,TRBJ2-1,TRBV6-5,NA
TGTGCCAGCAGTGAAGGTCGTTTGGCAGAGCCTGAAAAACTGTTTTTT,CASSEGRLAEPEKLFF,NA,TRBJ1-4,TRBV2,once
TGTGCCATCAGTGGCAAGGGACTAGCGGAGGAGCAGTACTTC,CAISGKGLAEEQYF,TRBD2,TRBJ2-7,TRBV10-3,NA
TGTGCCAGCAGTTACGGAGAGCCGGGCGCTGAAGCTTTCTTT,CASSYGEPGAEAFF,NA,TRBJ1-1,TRBV6-6,NA
TGCGCCAGCAGTGAGGTTCAAGTAAGGGCCCCAACGAGCGCCGAGCAGTACTTC,CASSEVQVRAPTSAEQYF,NA,TRBJ2-7,TRBV10-1,NA
TGTGCCAGCAGCCCCGGGACTAGCGGGAGACCTTCCTACGAGCAGTACTTC,CASSPGTSGRPSYEQYF,TRBD2,TRBJ2-7,TRBV7-9,NA
TGCAGCGTTGAAGGACTAGCGGGATACCGCTCGCCATACAATGAGCAGTTCTTC,CSVEGLAGYRSPYNEQFF,TRBD2,TRBJ2-1,TRBV29-1,NA
TGTGCCAGCAGCTACCCCGGGGCGGGGACTAATGAAAAACTGTTTTTT,CASSYPGAGTNEKLFF,NA,TRBJ1-4,TRBV5-5,NA
TGTGCCAGCAGTTTATATTTCCCAAAAATGAACACTGAAGCTTTCTTT,CASSLYFPKMNTEAFF,NA,TRBJ1-1,TRBV27,once
TGTGCCAGCTCAAGCAAAGAGACCCAGTACTTC,CASSSKETQYF,NA,TRBJ2-5,TRBV18,NA
TGCGCCAGCAGCTTGGTCCCCAGGGGAGTTGGCGAAAAACTGTTTTTT,CASSLVPRGVGEKLFF,NA,TRBJ1-4,TRBV5-1,once
TGTGCCAGCAGAGCACAGATGGGGACTGAGACGGACGGGCGGCAAGAGACCCAGTACTTC,CASRAQMGTETDGRQETQYF,NA,TRBJ2-5,TRBV2,few
TGTGCCAGCAGCCCGTCCGGGGGCGTCCCCCCTGGGGAGCAGTACTTC,CASSPSGGVPPGEQYF,NA,TRBJ2-7,TRBV7-3,NA
TGCGCCAGCAGTCGGGGACAGGGGGACACCGGGGAGCTGTTTTTT,CASSRGQGDTGELFF,TRBD1,TRBJ2-2,TRBV5-1,once
TGTGCCAGCAGCTTAGTCGGGGGGGCGGGTGAAAAACTGTTTTTT,CASSLVGGAGEKLFF,NA,TRBJ1-4,TRBV7-9,NA
TGCGCCAGCAGGGGACAGGGGTTTTTCAATGAGCAGTTCTTC,CASRGQGFFNEQFF,TRBD1,TRBJ2-1,TRBV10-2,NA
TGTGCCAGCAGCTCTGGGACCTACGAGCAGTACTTC,CASSSGTYEQYF,NA,TRBJ2-7,TRBV5-6,NA
TGCGCCAGCAGCTTGGTCCTAGGAAATTCGGATACGCAGTATTTT,CASSLVLGNSDTQYF,NA,TRBJ2-3,TRBV5-1,NA
TGTGCCAGCAGCGCCCGGGACAGCTGGATGAACACTGAAGCTTTCTTT,CASSARDSWMNTEAFF,TRBD1,TRBJ1-1,TRBV9,once
TGTGCCAGCTCACCTATACCGGGGCTAGGCACTGAAGCTTTCTTT,CASSPIPGLGTEAFF,NA,TRBJ1-1,TRBV18,NA
TGCGCCAGCAGCCAGTCACAGGTGTCCTACGAGCAGTACTTC,CASSQSQVSYEQYF,NA,TRBJ2-7,TRBV4-1,NA
TGTGCCAGCAGCAGCCGCCCCGGGACTAGCGGGAGGGGTTCCTACGAGCAGTACTTC,CASSSRPGTSGRGSYEQYF,TRBD2,TRBJ2-7,TRBV9,NA
TGTGCCAGCAGTACGGTAACGGGAGAACCGACCGGGGAGCTGTTTTTT,CASSTVTGEPTGELFF,NA,TRBJ2-2,TRBV2,NA
TGTGCCAGCAGTTTCTCGGCAGGGTTTAATGAAAAACTGTTTTTT,CASSFSAGFNEKLFF,NA,TRBJ1-4,TRBV28,once
TGTGCCAGCAGCTTAGGGCCGCAAGAGACCCAGTACTTC,CASSLGPQETQYF,NA,TRBJ2-5,TRBV7-2,few
TGTGCCAGCAGTTTACTGGGGTTGCGTGAGCAGTACTTC,CASSLLGLREQYF,NA,TRBJ2-7,TRBV27,NA
TGCGCCAGCAGCTTGGTCAGCCGCCTATCCGGGGAGCTGTTTTTT,CASSLVSRLSGELFF,NA,TRBJ2-2,TRBV5-1,NA
TGTGCCAGCAGTGAAGGTAGTAGTTCCCACGAGCAGTACTTC,CASSEGSSSHEQYF,NA,TRBJ2-7,TRBV6-1,NA
TGTGCCAGTAGTGCACGACTGGAGAGCTTCTACGAGCAGTACTTC,CASSARLESFYEQYF,NA,TRBJ2-7,TRBV19,NA
TGTGCCAGCAGTTTCGCGGGGACCAATCAGCCCCAGCATTTT,CASSFAGTNQPQHF,NA,TRBJ1-5,TRBV27,NA
TGTGCCAGCAGTCAAGGACTAGCGGGAGTCGCTGAGCAGTTCTTC,CASSQGLAGVAEQFF,TRBD2,TRBJ2-1,TRBV6-4,NA
TGTGCCAGCAGCTTAGGAAAGGCCGGGGATACGCAGTATTTT,CASSLGKAGDTQYF,NA,TRBJ2-3,TRBV7-6,NA
TGTGCCAGCAGCTTAGGCGGTGTAGGGCAATTCGACTTC,CASSLGGVGQFDF,NA,TRBJ2-7,TRBV5-4,NA